These 31 T cell receptor beta chains came from one sample sequenced in a study of CD8+CD57+ T cells in acquired aplastic anemia. Individuals selected for sequencing had exhibited CD8+CD57+ cell expansion on flow cytometry. Genomic DNA templated the TCR beta VDJ and CDR3 profiling. TCRdb reprocessed the reads via MiXCR and lists one record per CDR3 protein. The sample yields about 120,000 distinct CDR3 sequences, roughly 55% seen once. Sequencing used sorted CD4+, CD8+, or CD8+CD57+ T cells (not recorded which) from PBMCs. These receptors originate from a human donor with aplastic anemia.

The rearrangement uses TRBV2 and TRBJ2-7, with D possibly TRBD2 on 6 matching bases. The CDR3 extends over 16 amino acids. The V and J ends lost 3 bases and 6 bases respectively, with 21 bases between them. Germline V gene lookup returns CDR1 SNHLY and CDR2 FYNNEI. For the CDR3, the DNA is TGTGCCAGCAGTGAGGTTGACAGCAACTCCGGGGGCGAGCAGTACTTC. It translates to CASSEVDSNSGGEQYF.

In its sample, this clonotype was seen many times. The chain links TRBV10-3 to TRBJ2-7; D may correspond to TRBD1 or TRBD2 (6 bases each). Between the trimmed V and J ends, which lost 3 bases and 3 bases, there was a span of 9 bases. CDR3 length: 13 amino acids. In germline, CDR1 is ENHRY, CDR2 SYGVKD. The CDR3 protein is CAISEGGGYEQYF. The CDR3, as DNA: TGTGCCATCAGTGAAGGAGGGGGCTACGAGCAGTACTTC.

The chain links TRBV29-1 to TRBJ2-1, with TRBD2 matching 13 bases. Per the germline V gene, CDR1 is SQVTM and CDR2 is ANQGSEA. The CDR3 is 16 amino acids. Trimming took 5 bases from V and 8 from J; bases not matched to a gene: 12. CDR3 sequence reads: CSVRGRTSGRSDEQFF. In nucleotides, the CDR3 is TGCAGCGTTCGGGGGCGGACTAGCGGGAGATCCGATGAGCAGTTCTTC.

This clonotype was seen many times. This rearrangement joins TRBV10-3 to TRBJ1-2; 8 positions agree with TRBD1. Germline loops: CDR1 ENHRY, CDR2 SYGVKD. V shed 7 bases, J shed 6 bases, and the junction held 10 bases outside the gene matches. The CDR3 loop spans 14 amino acids. The CDR3 DNA reads as TGTGCCATCACCGAAAGGCCGACAGGGGATGGCTACACCTTC. Amino acids: CAITERPTGDGYTF.

CDR3 loop: CASSLGQLSYEQYF. DNA for the CDR3: TGTGCCAGCAGCCTGGGACAGTTATCCTACGAGCAGTACTTC. This chain uses TRBV14 with TRBJ2-7; 7 bases are shared with TRBD1. Germline values: CDR1 SGHDN, CDR2 FVKESK. The V gene end was trimmed by 4 bases and the J gene end by 1 base; junction bases not matched to a gene: 4. There are 14 residues in the CDR3.

This clonotype occurred many times. The rearrangement joins TRBV10-3 to TRBJ2-5; TRBD2 matches 7 bases. Germline trimming cut 4 bases from V and 2 bases from J; bases unmatched to any gene: 7. CDR3 length: 15 amino acids. CDR1 and CDR2 from the germline V gene are ENHRY and SYGVKD. Written as DNA, the CDR3 is TGTGCCATCAGTGGGGGGGGAACCATACAAGAGACCCAGTACTTC. Residues: CAISGGGTIQETQYF.

The CDR3 DNA reads as TGTGCCAGCAGTGAATGGGCGGGACAGGACGTTGAGGAGCAGTACTTC. This sequence encodes CASSEWAGQDVEEQYF. The chain couples TRBV25-1 to TRBJ2-7; 8 bases agree with TRBD1. V lost 1 base, J lost 7 bases, and 12 bases stayed unmatched. The CDR3 consists of 16 residues. CDR1 is MGHDK, CDR2 SYGVNS, per germline.

The rearrangement uses TRBV27 and TRBJ1-5, with 7 bases lining up with TRBD1. The CDR3 totals 13 residues. V lost 10 bases, J lost 4 bases, and 7 bases stayed unmatched. The germline gives CDR1 MNHEY, CDR2 SMNVEV (reference sequence). CDR3 bases: TGTGCCACCAAGTCACAGGGGAATCAGCCCCAGCATTTT. This translates into CATKSQGNQPQHF.

The chain couples TRBV19 to TRBJ1-2; the D gene is possibly TRBD1 (5 bases). The germline CDR1 and CDR2 sequences are LNHDA and SQIVND (reference sequence). Trimming took off 7 bases at V and 4 bases at J, with 16 bases between the two ends. This CDR3 region has 14 residues. For the CDR3, the DNA is TGTGCCAGTACCAACCCCCACAGGTTCTATGGCTACACCTTC. Its protein product is CASTNPHRFYGYTF.

Many counts were recorded for this clonotype. The J gene is TRBJ1-3, the V gene TRBV14; D not certain. Germline V lookup: CDR1 SGHDN, CDR2 FVKESK. Trimming stripped 0 bases from V and 1 base from J, with 13 bases between. The CDR3 is 17 amino acids. The CDR3 DNA is TGTGCCAGCAGCCAAGAGGACGAGGGTTGGTCTGGAAACACCATATATTTT. Protein: CASSQEDEGWSGNTIYF.

The chain employs TRBV19 and TRBJ2-1; D not resolved. The CDR3 length is 13 residues. V was pared by 6 bases and J by 5 bases, with 11 bases between. Germline values: CDR1 LNHDA, CDR2 SQIVND (reference sequence). The CDR3 loop is CASRGGGNNEQFF. CDR3 DNA sequence: TGTGCCAGTAGGGGTGGCGGAAACAATGAGCAGTTCTTC.

V is TRBV7-9 and J is TRBJ2-1, with a weak D call TRBD1 (6 bases). CDR3 size: 13 residues. CDR1 SEHNR and CDR2 FQNEAQ come from the germline V gene (reference sequence). V was trimmed by 4 bases and J by 10 bases, leaving 14 bases between them. The CDR3 region has the DNA TGTGCCAGCAGCTCCTACAGGGAAGAAGAGCAGTTCTTC. Encoded protein: CASSSYREEEQFF.

This clonotype came up a few times. The V call is TRBV7-9, the J call TRBJ1-3; D is unresolved. The CDR3 is 12 residues long. Germline V gives CDR1 SEHNR, CDR2 FQNEAQ (reference sequence). The germline V and J ends were trimmed by 3 bases and 7 bases, with 7 bases remaining between them. CDR3 in DNA: TGTGCCAGCAGCTTTAGATCTAACACCATATATTTT. Its protein product is CASSFRSNTIYF.

The chain combines TRBV5-5 with TRBJ2-2, with D unresolved. The CDR3 sequence is 14 residues long. CDR1 is SGHKS and CDR2 is YYEKEE in the germline V gene (reference sequence). With 0 bases removed from V and 1 base from J, the gap between germline ends came to 4 bases. In DNA, the CDR3 is TGTGCCAGCAGCTTGGGGGAGAACACCGGGGAGCTGTTTTTT. Its protein is CASSLGENTGELFF.

The V call is TRBV7-2, the J call TRBJ1-5, with D possibly TRBD1 on 5 matching bases. CDR3 size: 12 residues. Trimming took off 5 bases at V and 9 bases at J, with 11 bases between the two ends. Per the germline V gene, CDR1 is SGHTA and CDR2 is FQGNSA. The chain's CDR3 is CASSQAGRPQHF. In nucleotides, the CDR3 is TGTGCCAGCAGCCAGGCGGGACGGCCCCAGCATTTT.

The rearrangement uses TRBV7-9 and TRBJ2-6; D possibly matches TRBD1 or TRBD2 (6 bases each). Germline CDR1 reads SEHNR; CDR2 reads FQNEAQ (reference sequence). V was cut by 4 bases and J by 7 bases, with 14 bases left in between. CDR3 length: 15 residues. The CDR3 loop is CASSSSWGAANVLTF. CDR3 sequence (DNA): TGTGCCAGCAGCTCCTCTTGGGGGGCCGCCAACGTCCTGACTTTC.

The chain employs TRBV2 and TRBJ1-1; 9 nucleotides agree with TRBD1. V lost 8 bases, J lost 5 bases, and 9 bases stayed unmatched. This CDR3 spans 14 amino acids. Per germline, CDR1 SNHLY and CDR2 FYNNEI. DNA of the CDR3: TGTGCCAGCGGACCAACAGGGGGCAGGACTGAAGCTTTCTTT. It specifies CASGPTGGRTEAFF.

V gene TRBV20-1 combines with J gene TRBJ2-1; D possibly corresponds to TRBD1 (5 bases). This CDR3 comprises 12 residues. Trimming removed 4 bases from V and 4 bases from J, with 8 bases in between. The germline V gene encodes CDR1 DFQATT and CDR2 SNEGSKA (reference sequence). The CDR3 here is CSAIDSYNEQFF. For the CDR3, the DNA is TGCAGTGCTATTGACAGTTACAATGAGCAGTTCTTC.

This clonotype was picked up a small number of times. The conserved phenylalanine or tryptophan is not found at the CDR3 terminus, so this likely reflects a read error. The chain carries TRBV6-1 and TRBJ1-2; the D gene is possibly TRBD1 (5 bases). There are 17 residues in the CDR3. V was cut by 5 bases and J by 0 bases, with 19 bases left in between. Germline lookup yields CDR1 MNHNS and CDR2 SASEGT. The CDR3 region has the DNA TGTGCCAGCAGTCCAAAGATTATGGGGCCTGCTAACTATGGCTACACCCTC. It specifies CASSPKIMGPANYGYTL.

This clonotype was counted ten times or more. V gene TRBV7-8 combines with J gene TRBJ1-4; D perhaps matches TRBD1 (6 bases). In germline, CDR1 is SGHVS, CDR2 FQNEAQ. Trimming removed 3 bases from V and 3 bases from J, with 11 bases in between. The CDR3 runs 15 residues. CDR3 loop: CASSLERGSNEKLFF. CDR3 in DNA: TGTGCCAGCAGCTTGGAAAGGGGGTCTAATGAAAAACTGTTTTTT.

In the case of this clonotype: It is likely a read error, because the conserved phenylalanine at the end of the CDR3 is missing. The V call is TRBV20-1, the J call TRBJ2-7; maybe TRBD2 (7 bases). Trimming shortened V by 5 bases and J by 8 bases, and 13 bases separated the two germline ends. Per germline, CDR1 DFQATT and CDR2 SNEGSKA (reference sequence). The CDR3 is 11 amino acids. CDR3 bases: TGCAGTGCTGGGGGGGCGCAGAAGCAGTACCTC. This translates into CSAGGAQKQYL.

This clonotype occurred many times. V and J are TRBV24-1 and TRBJ1-5; D might be TRBD1 (5 bases). CDR1 KGHDR and CDR2 SFDVKD come from the germline V gene. V shed 4 bases and J shed 5 bases, with 8 bases lying between them. CDR3 length: 13 amino acids. CDR3: CATSEAGYQPQHF. CDR3 nucleotides: TGTGCCACCAGTGAGGCAGGGTATCAGCCCCAGCATTTT.

The CDR3 region is CASSQDGAGEAYNEQFF. For the CDR3, the DNA is TGCGCCAGCAGCCAAGATGGGGCGGGGGAGGCTTACAATGAGCAGTTCTTC. The chain combines TRBV4-1 with TRBJ2-1; 7 nucleotides agree with TRBD2. Unmatched junction bases numbered 9, after V lost 0 bases and J lost 4 bases. The CDR3 length is 17 residues. The V gene's germline CDR1 is MGHRA and CDR2 YSYEKL.

To note about this clonotype: A much more abundant neighbour one base away suggests this may be a read error. The chain has TRBV4-3 and TRBJ1-1, with no clear D. The germline gives CDR1 LGHNA, CDR2 YSLEER. The CDR3 extends over 15 amino acids. DNA for the CDR3: TGCGCCAGCAGCCAAGATGCCAGGATGAACACTGACGCTTTCTTT. It specifies CASSQDARMNTDAFF.

This clonotype was recorded a few times. The chain carries TRBV7-9 and TRBJ1-6; D not resolved. With 4 bases removed from V and 9 bases from J, the gap between germline ends came to 13 bases. This CDR3 region has 14 residues. The germline V gene has CDR1 SEHNR and CDR2 FQNEAQ (reference sequence). Written as DNA, the CDR3 is TGTGCCAGCAGCTCCGGGATTCGCGGTTCACCCCTCCACTTT. As protein: CASSSGIRGSPLHF.

The count of this clonotype is one. V gene TRBV15 combines with J gene TRBJ2-7, with 10 bases matching TRBD2. CDR1 LNHNV and CDR2 YYDKDF come from the germline V gene (reference sequence). V shed 6 bases and J 3 bases; nucleotides not matched to a gene: 8. The CDR3 covers 15 residues. The DNA of the CDR3 is TGTGCCACCAGATCCGAGCGGGGGGGACACTACGAGCAGTACTTC. Amino acids: CATRSERGGHYEQYF.

The V call is TRBV25-1, the J call TRBJ1-1; weak D call: TRBD1 (5 bases). Germline CDR1 reads MGHDK; CDR2 reads SYGVNS. V was trimmed by 2 bases and J by 0 bases, leaving 10 bases between them. The CDR3 has 15 residues. The CDR3 sequence is CASSEGAGMNTEAFF. As DNA, the CDR3 is TGTGCCAGCAGTGAAGGGGCAGGCATGAACACTGAAGCTTTCTTT.

The gene calls are TRBV20-1 and TRBJ1-3; the D is unclear. Germline values: CDR1 DFQATT, CDR2 SNEGSKA (reference sequence). This CDR3 is 11 amino acids long. The CDR3 region is CSVDLGNTIYF. CDR3 coding DNA: TGCAGCGTAGATTTAGGAAACACCATATATTTT.

This clonotype has at least ten counts. The chain couples TRBV4-3 to TRBJ2-5, with D uncertain. The CDR3 is made up of 14 amino acids. Germline V CDR1 and CDR2: LGHNA, YSLEER. Between the trimmed V and J ends, which lost 3 bases and 5 bases, there was a span of 13 bases. The CDR3: CASSQQGFGETQYF. The DNA of the CDR3 is TGCGCCAGCAGCCAGCAAGGGTTCGGGGAGACCCAGTACTTC.

V usage is TRBV24-1 and J usage is TRBJ2-1; a weak D match, TRBD2 (5 bases). CDR3 length equals 15 residues. The germline V gene has CDR1 KGHDR and CDR2 SFDVKD. V lost 2 bases, J lost 7 bases, and 14 bases lay in between. The CDR3 protein is CATSDSRESSNEQFF. Here the CDR3 DNA reads TGTGCCACCAGTGATTCCCGGGAATCAAGTAATGAGCAGTTCTTC.

The chain combines TRBV6-1 with TRBJ1-2; D remains ambiguous. Trimming shortened V by 2 bases and J by 3 bases, and 7 bases separated the two germline ends. The CDR3 totals 13 residues. Germline V gives CDR1 MNHNS, CDR2 SASEGT. The CDR3, as DNA: TGTGCCAGCAGTGAAAAGTGGGACTATGGCTACACCTTC. This translates into CASSEKWDYGYTF.